Each of the 18 T cell receptor beta chains below was sequenced from the same sample in a study of T-cell reconstitution after alpha-beta-depleted transplantation in children. This sample's TCRbeta library carried unique molecular identifier barcodes. TCRdb re-called the PCR reads through MiXCR, storing one row per CDR3 protein. The repertoire holds around 500,000 distinct CDR3 sequences, with more than 20% as singletons. The specimen comprised PBMCs, mostly from graft donor cells, sampled 360 days after TCRalphabeta/CD19-depleted stem cell transplant. Source of these receptors: a boy in the first two years of life who had a stem cell transplant for acute myeloid leukemia, so the T cells may come from the graft donor.

This clonotype was found many times. The V call is TRBV5-1, the J call TRBJ2-7; the D is unclear. Germline-derived CDR1 and CDR2 are SGHRS and YFSETQ. This CDR3 is 13 amino acids long. V lost 4 bases, J lost 2 bases, and 10 bases lay in between. CDR3 coding DNA: TGCGCCAGCAGCCTCGACGGAACCTACGAGCAGTACTTC. Translated, it gives CASSLDGTYEQYF.

The CDR3 region has the DNA TGCGCCAGCAGCCAAGATCGGCGGGCTGGGGCCAACGTCCTGACTTTC. Protein: CASSQDRRAGANVLTF. The genes are TRBV4-3 and TRBJ2-6, with TRBD2 as a possible D gene (5 bases). V gave up 0 bases and J gave up 2 bases, with 8 bases separating them. Germline V gene sequence: CDR1 LGHNA, CDR2 YSLEER. CDR3 length: 16 amino acids.

Comments on this clonotype: One end of the junction varies from germline; a read error may be responsible. The chain is built from TRBV20-1 and TRBJ2-3, with a weak D call TRBD2 (6 bases). Germline V gene data show CDR1 as DFQATT and CDR2 as SNEGSKA (reference sequence). This CDR3 has 14 amino acids. CDR3 DNA: TGCAGTGCTAAAGTAGTAGCGGCCACAGATACGCTGTATTTT. Translated, it gives CSAKVVAATDTLYF.

The table lists this clonotype with a few counts. The CDR3 sequence is CASSPGAGPNYNEQFF. The DNA for the CDR3 is TGTGCCAGCAGTCCGGGAGCGGGGCCGAACTACAATGAGCAGTTCTTC. The chain carries TRBV27 and TRBJ2-1; 7 bases match TRBD2. Germline CDR1 and CDR2: MNHEY and SMNVEV (reference sequence). Trimming took 5 bases from V and 3 from J; bases not matched to a gene: 10. The length of the CDR3 is 16 residues.

This clonotype has only a few counts. The chain employs TRBV15 and TRBJ2-7; D unresolved. Trimming removed 0 bases at V and 2 bases at J, with 11 bases between. Germline CDR1 is LNHNV and CDR2 is YYDKDF (reference sequence). The CDR3 totals 15 residues. The CDR3 loop reads CATSRDLGYTYEQYF. CDR3 nucleotides: TGTGCCACCAGCAGAGATCTCGGCTATACCTACGAGCAGTACTTC.

Many counts were recorded for this clonotype. V and J are TRBV12-3 or TRBV12-4 and TRBJ1-6; tentatively, D is TRBD1 (6 bases). The CDR3 extends over 16 amino acids. The V and J ends lost 5 bases and 11 bases respectively, with 22 bases between them. The CDR3 protein is CASSPPGGNALTPLHF. The CDR3 nucleotides are TGTGCCAGCAGTCCACCGGGGGGCAACGCCTTAACACCCCTCCACTTT.

V gene TRBV25-1 combines with J gene TRBJ2-3; D is uncertain. The V gene lost 1 base and the J gene lost 1 base, with 9 bases spanning the gap. The CDR3 runs 15 residues. Germline values: CDR1 MGHDK, CDR2 SYGVNS. The CDR3 region has the DNA TGTGCCAGCAGTGAATCTCGTCTCGGCACAGATACGCAGTATTTT. Translated, it gives CASSESRLGTDTQYF.

This rearrangement joins TRBV4-3 to TRBJ2-7; D is unclear. The CDR3 is 15 amino acids. Germline CDR1 reads LGHNA; CDR2 reads YSLEER. The V end lost 1 base, the J end lost 1 base, and 11 bases lay between the germline ends. CDR3 sequence (DNA): TGCGCCAGCAGCCAAGCTAACCGGGCATCCTACGAGCAGTACTTC. Its protein product is CASSQANRASYEQYF.

This chain links TRBV7-8 with TRBJ2-1, with TRBD1 identical over 7 bases. The ends lost 4 bases at V and 0 bases at J; junction bases unmatched: 3. Per germline, CDR1 SGHVS and CDR2 FQNEAQ. This CDR3 is 15 amino acids long. CDR3: CASSWRTGSYNEQFF. The CDR3 DNA reads as TGTGCCAGCAGCTGGAGGACAGGCTCCTACAATGAGCAGTTCTTC.

This clonotype was observed many times. The chain joins TRBV12-3 or TRBV12-4 to TRBJ1-5; perhaps TRBD1 as D (5 bases). V was pared by 5 bases and J by 7 bases, with 12 bases between. The CDR3 runs 13 residues. This CDR3 is CASSPRGKQPQHF. CDR3 DNA sequence: TGTGCCAGCAGTCCCCGGGGGAAGCAGCCCCAGCATTTT.

This clonotype has at least ten counts. V and J are TRBV6-5 and TRBJ2-7, with 8 nucleotides matching TRBD2. Germline CDR1 reads MNHEY; CDR2 reads SVGAGI. The V and J ends lost 2 bases and 2 bases, in that order; junction bases with no gene match: 5. This CDR3 comprises 15 residues. The CDR3 spells CASSYTAGGAYEQYF. The DNA for the CDR3 is TGTGCCAGCAGTTACACCGCGGGGGGAGCCTACGAGCAGTACTTC.

This clonotype was counted many times. The CDR3 nucleotides read TGTGCCAGCAGTTCTGGGGACGGCTCTGGAAACACCATATATTTT. It encodes CASSSGDGSGNTIYF. V gene TRBV12-3 or TRBV12-4 combines with J gene TRBJ1-3; D possibly corresponds to TRBD1 (5 bases). The CDR3 covers 15 residues. Trimming took off 4 bases at V and 0 bases at J, with 10 bases between the two ends.

At least ten counts were recorded for this clonotype. This chain connects TRBV9 to TRBJ1-4; TRBD1 might be the D (5 bases). V was shortened by 0 bases and J by 8 bases, with 17 bases between the two germline ends. The CDR3 spans 16 residues. Germline-derived CDR1 and CDR2 are SGDLS and YYNGEE. CDR3 DNA: TGTGCCAGCAGCGTAGGCCACCGGGATTGGGACGAAAAACTGTTTTTT. This translates into CASSVGHRDWDEKLFF.

Many counts were recorded for this clonotype. V is TRBV12-3 or TRBV12-4 and J is TRBJ2-1, with D hard to call. This CDR3 spans 13 amino acids. Trimming shortened V by 2 bases and J by 9 bases, and 11 bases separated the two germline ends. The CDR3 sequence is CASSLRERSEQFF. CDR3 nucleotide sequence: TGTGCCAGCAGTTTAAGGGAACGCAGTGAGCAGTTCTTC.

This clonotype was seen only a few times. The chain uses TRBV21-1 and TRBJ2-7; the table's TRBD1 call for D was not verified on the DNA. TRBV21-1 is labeled a pseudogene. This CDR3 contains 17 residues. The DNA for the CDR3 is TGTGCCAGCCTTACCCTAGGCTCTCAGGGGGCAGGTTACGAGCAGTACGTC. Translating gives CASLTLGSQGAGYEQYV.

The chain links TRBV20-1 to TRBJ2-7; D call uncertain. V lost 3 bases, J lost 3 bases, and 9 bases lay in between. Germline CDR1 is DFQATT and CDR2 is SNEGSKA (reference sequence). This CDR3 spans 12 amino acids. This CDR3 reads CSASPLLYEQYV. The CDR3 DNA reads TGCAGTGCTAGCCCCCTCCTCTACGAGCAGTACGTC.

This clonotype was seen ten or more times. The genes are TRBV5-5 and TRBJ2-5, with 8 bases lining up with TRBD2. CDR3 length: 15 residues. Germline CDR1 is SGHKS and CDR2 is YYEKEE (reference sequence). V lost 1 base to trimming and J lost 5 bases; unmatched junction nucleotides: 7. This CDR3 reads CASSLIELAGETQYF. CDR3 nucleotide sequence: TGTGCCAGCAGCTTGATAGAGCTAGCGGGCGAGACCCAGTACTTC.

This clonotype was observed at least ten times. The V gene is TRBV28, the J gene TRBJ2-1; D gene ambiguous. Germline V CDR1 and CDR2: MDHEN, SYDVKM. V was shortened by 4 bases and J by 11 bases, with 15 bases between the two germline ends. CDR3 length: 13 residues. The CDR3 region is CASSSRREEQQFF. DNA for the CDR3: TGTGCCAGCAGTTCCCGCCGAGAGGAGCAGCAGTTCTTC.